The clone carrying this T cell receptor (beta chain) was seen a handful of times. Its cognate antigen is unknown. The data were obtained in a study of T-cell memory formation after mild COVID-19. Study information: TCR clusters largely stayed donor specific.

The germline V gene encodes CDR1 MRHNA and CDR2 SNTAGT. V was clipped by 4 bases and J by 4 bases; unmatched bases: 3. The CDR3 consists of 15 residues. The TCR alpha and TCR beta cDNA libraries, bearing sample barcodes and UMIs, were generated by 5'RACE using constant-segment primers. TCRdb redid the calling of the 5' RACE reads with MiXCR, one entry per CDR3 protein. The sample has about 300,000 distinct CDR3 sequences; 19% are singletons. Notes on the study in general: Clones that contracted from day 15 to 85 were balanced CD4/CD8, while later expanders leaned CD4+.

This sequence joins TRBV6-4 and TRBJ2-3, with TRBD1 matching over 12 bases. The clonotype originates from a man aged 18-30 years who had mild COVID-19 (a few samples of this study predate the infection). Cell type and time point are not known. Sequencing input: PBMCs or a T cell subset sorted from them (not recorded which). CDR3 sequence (DNA): TGTGCCAGCAGTGTGGGACAGGGGGCATCAGATACGCAGTATTTT. This sequence encodes CASSVGQGASDTQYF.